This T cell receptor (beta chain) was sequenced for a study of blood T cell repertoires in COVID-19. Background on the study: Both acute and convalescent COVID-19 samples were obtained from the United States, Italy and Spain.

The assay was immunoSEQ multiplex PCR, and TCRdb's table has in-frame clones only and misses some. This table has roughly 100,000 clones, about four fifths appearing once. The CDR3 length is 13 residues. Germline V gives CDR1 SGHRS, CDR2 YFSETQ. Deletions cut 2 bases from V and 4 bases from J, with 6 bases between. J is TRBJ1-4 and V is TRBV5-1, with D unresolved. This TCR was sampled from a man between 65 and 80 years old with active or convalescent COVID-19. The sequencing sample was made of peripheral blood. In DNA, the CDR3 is TGCGCCAGCAGCTTCGGGTATAATGAAAAACTGTTTTTT. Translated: CASSFGYNEKLFF.